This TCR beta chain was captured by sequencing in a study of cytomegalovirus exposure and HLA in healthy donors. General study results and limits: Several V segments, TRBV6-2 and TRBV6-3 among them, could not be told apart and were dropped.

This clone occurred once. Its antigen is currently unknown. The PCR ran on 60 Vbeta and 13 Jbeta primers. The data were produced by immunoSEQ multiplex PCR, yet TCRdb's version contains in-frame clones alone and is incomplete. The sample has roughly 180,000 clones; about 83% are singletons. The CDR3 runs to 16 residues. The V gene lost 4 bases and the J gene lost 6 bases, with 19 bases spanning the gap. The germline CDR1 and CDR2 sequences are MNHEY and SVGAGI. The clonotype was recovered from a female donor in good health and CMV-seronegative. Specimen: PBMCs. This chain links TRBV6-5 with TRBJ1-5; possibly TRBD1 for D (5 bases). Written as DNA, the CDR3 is TGTGCCAGCAGTTCCGGGGGGTGGACTACAGGTCAGCCCCAGCATTTT. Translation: CASSSGGWTTGQPQHF.